This T cell receptor (beta chain) is drawn from a study of tumor-infiltrating lymphocytes in localized non-small cell lung cancer. Study-wide context: Resected tumor was paired with non-adjacent uninvolved lung from the same patient. Study conclusions and caveats: T-cell fraction did not differ between immunotypes IM1 and IM2. Different pieces of the same tissue were used for each assay. TCRbeta sequencing showed higher T cell infiltration in tumors than uninvolved lung.

Worth noting for this clone: Its matching antigen is unknown.

Trimming removed 5 bases from V and 9 bases from J, with 14 bases in between. CDR1 is SGHAT and CDR2 is FQNNGV in the germline V gene. The CDR3 covers 13 residues. The protocol was immunoSEQ multiplex PCR, while the TCRdb copy is restricted to in-frame clones and leaves out a portion. Seen here are nearly 9,500 clones, approximately 82% observed once, and the top ten hold 6.9%. The receptor's source is a human donor with non-small cell lung cancer. This chain joins TRBV11-2 and TRBJ2-1; D perhaps matches TRBD1 (6 bases). Source material: uninvolved lung tissue not adjacent to the tumor. The CDR3 DNA reads as TGTGCCAGCAGCGTATCAGGGGTCGGTGAGCAGTTCTTC. It translates to CASSVSGVGEQFF.